This T cell receptor (beta chain) was observed in a study of blood T cell repertoires in COVID-19. In the study overall: Material from acute and convalescent COVID-19 was sourced from the United States, Italy and Spain. PBMCs, B-cell-depleted T cells, or T cells were the source of the cDNA or gDNA that made up the material.

Followed longitudinally, the Seattle patients had been enrolled during active infection. Under the authors' procedure: Reference gene primer amplification yielded estimated nucleated cell counts. Only in-frame clones appear in the TCRdb table, and some are missing; sequencing was by immunoSEQ multiplex PCR. For V, J and clone size, that table is used; D and trimming come from the DNA. The data show about 230,000 clones, with 85% to 90% seen just once and more than 9% held by the top ten. The CDR3 consists of 15 residues. CDR1 and CDR2 from the germline V gene are SNHLY and FYNNEI. The V segment lost 4 bases and the J segment 0 bases; nucleotides outside the gene matches: 1.

Sequencing was done on a sample of peripheral blood. The sequence was collected from a man aged 45-60 years with COVID-19, enrolled during active disease. This sequence joins TRBV2 and TRBJ2-2, with TRBD2 matching 8 bases. CDR3 region: CASSALAANTGELFF. The CDR3 DNA reads TGTGCCAGCAGTGCACTAGCGGCGAACACCGGGGAGCTGTTTTTT.